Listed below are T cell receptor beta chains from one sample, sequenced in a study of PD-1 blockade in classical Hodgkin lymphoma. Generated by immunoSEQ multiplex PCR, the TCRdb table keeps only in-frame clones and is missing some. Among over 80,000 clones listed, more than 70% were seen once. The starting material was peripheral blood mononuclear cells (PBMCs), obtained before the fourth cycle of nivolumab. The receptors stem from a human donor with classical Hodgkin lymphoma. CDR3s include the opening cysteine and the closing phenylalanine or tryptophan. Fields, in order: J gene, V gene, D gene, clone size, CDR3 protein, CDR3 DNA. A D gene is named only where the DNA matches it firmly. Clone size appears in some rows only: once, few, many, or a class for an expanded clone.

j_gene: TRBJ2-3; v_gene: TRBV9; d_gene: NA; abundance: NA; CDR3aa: CASSVAEADTQYF; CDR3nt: TGTGCCAGCAGCGTAGCTGAGGCAGATACGCAGTATTTT
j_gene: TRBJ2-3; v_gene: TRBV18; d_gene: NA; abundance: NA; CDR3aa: CASSPVLGSSTDTQYF; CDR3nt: TGTGCCAGCTCACCAGTACTCGGTTCTAGCACAGATACGCAGTATTTT
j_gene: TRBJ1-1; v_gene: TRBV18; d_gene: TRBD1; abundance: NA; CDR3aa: CASSPLGQVNTEAFF; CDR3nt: TGTGCCAGCTCACCCCTCGGACAGGTGAACACTGAAGCTTTCTTT
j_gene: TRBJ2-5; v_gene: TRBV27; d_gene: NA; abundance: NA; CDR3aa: CASSIRRDQETQYF; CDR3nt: TGTGCCAGCAGTATCAGGAGAGACCAAGAGACCCAGTACTTC
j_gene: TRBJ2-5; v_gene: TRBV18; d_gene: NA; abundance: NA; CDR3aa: CASSPGTQETQYF; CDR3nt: TGTGCCAGCTCACCAGGGACACAAGAGACCCAGTACTTC
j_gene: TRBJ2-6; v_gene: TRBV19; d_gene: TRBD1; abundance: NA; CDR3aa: CASGTGGAPGANVLTF; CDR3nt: TGTGCCAGTGGGACAGGGGGCGCTCCTGGGGCCAACGTCCTGACTTTC
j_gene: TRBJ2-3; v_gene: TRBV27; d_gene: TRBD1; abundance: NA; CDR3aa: CASSLSRDRATDTQYF; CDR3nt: TGTGCCAGCAGTTTATCCCGGGACAGGGCTACAGATACGCAGTATTTT
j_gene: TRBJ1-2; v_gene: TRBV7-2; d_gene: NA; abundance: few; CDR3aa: CASRVSSTSYGYTF; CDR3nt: TGTGCCAGCAGGGTCAGTTCAACGTCCTATGGCTACACCTTC
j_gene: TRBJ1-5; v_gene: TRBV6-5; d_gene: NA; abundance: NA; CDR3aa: CASSYNSNQPQHF; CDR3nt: TGTGCCAGCAGTTATAACAGCAATCAGCCCCAGCATTTT
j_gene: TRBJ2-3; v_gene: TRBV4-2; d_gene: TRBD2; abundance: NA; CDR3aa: CASSQDQAGSNTDTQYF; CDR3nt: TGTGCCAGCAGCCAAGATCAAGCGGGGTCAAACACAGATACGCAGTATTTT
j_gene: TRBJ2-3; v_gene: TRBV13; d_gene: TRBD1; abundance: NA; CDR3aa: CASSLGRQGASTDTQYF; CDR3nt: TGTGCCAGCAGCTTAGGCCGACAGGGGGCAAGCACAGATACGCAGTATTTT
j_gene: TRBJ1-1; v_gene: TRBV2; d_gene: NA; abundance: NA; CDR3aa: CASEANTEAFF; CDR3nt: TGTGCCAGCGAGGCAAACACTGAAGCTTTCTTT
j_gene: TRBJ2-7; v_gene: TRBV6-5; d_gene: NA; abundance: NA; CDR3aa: CASSYGKAYEQYF; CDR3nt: TGTGCCAGCAGTTACGGGAAGGCCTACGAGCAGTACTTC
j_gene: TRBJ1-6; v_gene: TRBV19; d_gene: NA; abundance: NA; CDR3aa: CASSGREDSPLHF; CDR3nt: TGTGCCAGTAGCGGCAGGGAGGATTCACCCCTCCACTTT
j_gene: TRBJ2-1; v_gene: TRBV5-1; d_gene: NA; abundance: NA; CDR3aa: CASSLVGAPSYNEQFF; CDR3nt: TGCGCCAGCAGCTTGGTCGGGGCCCCCTCCTACAATGAGCAGTTCTTC
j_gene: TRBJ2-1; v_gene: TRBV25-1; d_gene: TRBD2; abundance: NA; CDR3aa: CASNPGLAIDEQFF; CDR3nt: TGTGCCAGCAATCCGGGACTAGCAATCGATGAGCAGTTCTTC
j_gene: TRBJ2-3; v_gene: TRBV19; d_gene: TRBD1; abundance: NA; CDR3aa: CASSSTGGTDTQYF; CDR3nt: TGTGCCAGTAGCTCGACAGGGGGGACAGATACGCAGTATTTT
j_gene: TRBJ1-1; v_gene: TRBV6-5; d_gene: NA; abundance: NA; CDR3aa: CASSYRQFTEAFF; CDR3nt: TGTGCCAGCAGTTACCGACAGTTCACTGAAGCTTTCTTT
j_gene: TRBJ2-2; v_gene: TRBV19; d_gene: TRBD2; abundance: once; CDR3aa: CASSTSGLPGELFF; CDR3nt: TGTGCCAGTAGCACTAGCGGCCTGCCCGGGGAGCTGTTTTTT
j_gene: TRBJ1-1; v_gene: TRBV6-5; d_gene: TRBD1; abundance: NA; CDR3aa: CASSLRQGVTEAFF; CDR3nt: TGTGCCAGCAGTCTAAGACAGGGGGTAACTGAAGCTTTCTTT
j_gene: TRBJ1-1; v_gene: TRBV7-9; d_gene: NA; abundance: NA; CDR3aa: CASSRRTRNTEAFF; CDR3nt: TGTGCCAGCAGCCGCCGGACACGGAACACTGAAGCTTTCTTT
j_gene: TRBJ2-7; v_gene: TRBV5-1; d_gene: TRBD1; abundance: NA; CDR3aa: CASKKGQETYEQYF; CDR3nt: TGCGCCAGCAAAAAGGGACAGGAGACCTACGAGCAGTACTTC
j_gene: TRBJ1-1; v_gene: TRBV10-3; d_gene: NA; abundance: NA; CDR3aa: CAISEFEPVNTEAFF; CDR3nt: TGTGCCATCAGTGAGTTTGAGCCCGTGAACACTGAAGCTTTCTTT
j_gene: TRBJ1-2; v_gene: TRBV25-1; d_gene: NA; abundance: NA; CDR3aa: CASSVGAWDYGYTF; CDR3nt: TGTGCCAGCAGTGTTGGCGCCTGGGACTATGGCTACACCTTC
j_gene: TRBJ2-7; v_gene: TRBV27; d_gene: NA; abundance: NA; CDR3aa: CASSLKTGGREQYF; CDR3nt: TGTGCCAGCAGTTTAAAGACAGGTGGTAGGGAGCAGTACTTC
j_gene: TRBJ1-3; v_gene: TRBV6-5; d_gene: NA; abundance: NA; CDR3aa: CASSYSGSFSGNTIYF; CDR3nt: TGTGCCAGCAGTTACTCGGGCAGTTTCTCTGGAAACACCATATATTTT
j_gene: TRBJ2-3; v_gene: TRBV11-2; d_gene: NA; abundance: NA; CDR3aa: CASSLGLGPDTQYF; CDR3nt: TGTGCCAGCAGCTTGGGGTTGGGTCCAGATACGCAGTATTTT
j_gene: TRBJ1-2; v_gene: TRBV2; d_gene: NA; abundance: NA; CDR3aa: CASSVGGEGHNYGYTF; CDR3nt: TGTGCCAGCAGTGTAGGAGGGGAAGGCCATAACTATGGCTACACCTTC
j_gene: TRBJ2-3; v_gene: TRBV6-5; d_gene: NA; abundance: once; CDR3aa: CASSYLSADTQYF; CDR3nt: TGTGCCAGCAGTTATCTATCTGCAGATACGCAGTATTTT
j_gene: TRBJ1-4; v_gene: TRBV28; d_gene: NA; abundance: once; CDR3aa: CASSLVGADTNEKLFF; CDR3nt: TGTGCCAGCAGTTTAGTAGGAGCGGATACTAATGAAAAACTGTTTTTT
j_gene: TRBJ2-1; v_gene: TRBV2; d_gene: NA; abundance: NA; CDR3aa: CASRIMTAYNEQFF; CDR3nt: TGTGCCAGCAGGATAATGACAGCCTACAATGAGCAGTTCTTC
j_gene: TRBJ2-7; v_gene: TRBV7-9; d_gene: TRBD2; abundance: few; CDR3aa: CASSLEPSGGSYEQYF; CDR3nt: TGTGCCAGCAGCTTAGAGCCTAGCGGAGGGTCCTACGAGCAGTACTTC
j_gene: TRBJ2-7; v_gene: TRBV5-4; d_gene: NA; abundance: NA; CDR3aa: CASSMDPQSFYEQYF; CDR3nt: TGTGCCAGCAGCATGGACCCCCAGAGCTTCTACGAGCAGTACTTC
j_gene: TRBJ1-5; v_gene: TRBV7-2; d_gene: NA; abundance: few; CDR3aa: CASSLGYNQPQHF; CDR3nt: TGTGCCAGCAGCTTAGGGTACAATCAGCCCCAGCATTTT
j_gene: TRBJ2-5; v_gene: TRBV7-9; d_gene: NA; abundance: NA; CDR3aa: CASSKKTDGGTQYF; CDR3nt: TGTGCCAGCAGCAAGAAAACGGACGGTGGGACCCAGTACTTC
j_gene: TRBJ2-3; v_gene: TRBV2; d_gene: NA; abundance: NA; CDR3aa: CARTLARSTDTQYF; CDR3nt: TGTGCCAGAACCCTTGCGCGAAGCACAGATACGCAGTATTTT
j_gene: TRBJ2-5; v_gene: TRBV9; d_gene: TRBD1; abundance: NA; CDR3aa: CASSGGQGETQYF; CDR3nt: TGTGCCAGCAGCGGCGGACAGGGTGAGACCCAGTACTTC
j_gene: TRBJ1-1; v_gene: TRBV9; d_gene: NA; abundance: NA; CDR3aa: CASSVEPAGNTEAFF; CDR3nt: TGTGCCAGCAGCGTAGAACCGGCTGGGAACACTGAAGCTTTCTTT
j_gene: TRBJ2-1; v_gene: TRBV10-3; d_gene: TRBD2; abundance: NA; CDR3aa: CAISDSTSGSHEQFF; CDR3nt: TGTGCCATCAGTGACTCGACTAGCGGGAGTCATGAGCAGTTCTTC
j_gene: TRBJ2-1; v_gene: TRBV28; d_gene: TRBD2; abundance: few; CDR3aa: CASSSQGLVSLGGFF; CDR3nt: TGTGCCAGCAGTTCCCAGGGACTAGTGTCCTTGGGTGGGTTCTTC
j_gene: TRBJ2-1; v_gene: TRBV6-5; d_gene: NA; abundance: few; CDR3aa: CASLLRNEQFF; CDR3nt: TGTGCCAGCCTCCTACGGAATGAGCAGTTCTTC
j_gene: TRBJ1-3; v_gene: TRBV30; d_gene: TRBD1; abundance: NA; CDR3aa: CAWSGRRGLPDVSGNTIYF; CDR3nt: TGTGCCTGGAGCGGTAGGAGGGGGCTACCGGACGTCTCTGGAAATACCATATATTTT
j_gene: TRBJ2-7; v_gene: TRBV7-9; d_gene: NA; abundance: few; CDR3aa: CASSLGLAVNEQYF; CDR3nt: TGTGCCAGCAGCTTAGGTCTCGCAGTCAACGAGCAGTACTTC
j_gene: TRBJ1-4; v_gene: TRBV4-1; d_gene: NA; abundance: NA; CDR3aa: CASGRGGEKLFF; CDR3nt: TGCGCCAGCGGAAGAGGGGGGGAAAAACTGTTTTTT
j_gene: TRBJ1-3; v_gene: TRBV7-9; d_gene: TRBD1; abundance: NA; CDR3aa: CASSLGTGDGNTIYF; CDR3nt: TGTGCTAGCAGCCTGGGGACAGGGGATGGAAACACCATATATTTT
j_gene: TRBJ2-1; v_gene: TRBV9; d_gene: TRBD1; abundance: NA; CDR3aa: CASSVGQGNYNEQFF; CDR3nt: TGTGCCAGCAGCGTTGGACAGGGGAACTACAATGAGCAGTTCTTC
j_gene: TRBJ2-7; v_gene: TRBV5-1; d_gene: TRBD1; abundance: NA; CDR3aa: CASSAGQGNEQYF; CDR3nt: TGCGCCAGCAGCGCGGGACAGGGTAACGAGCAGTACTTC
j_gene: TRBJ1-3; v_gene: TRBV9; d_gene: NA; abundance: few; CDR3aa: CASSVSRGSGNTIYF; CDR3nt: TGTGCCAGCAGCGTTAGCCGGGGATCTGGAAACACCATATATTTT
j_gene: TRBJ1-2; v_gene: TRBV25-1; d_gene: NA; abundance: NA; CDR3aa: CASSDQVYGYTF; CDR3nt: TGTGCCAGCAGTGATCAAGTGTATGGCTACACCTTC
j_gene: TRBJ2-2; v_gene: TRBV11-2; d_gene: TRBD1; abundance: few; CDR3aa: CASSLDIRQGATGELFF; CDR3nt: TGTGCCAGCAGCTTAGATATTCGACAGGGGGCGACCGGGGAGCTGTTTTTT
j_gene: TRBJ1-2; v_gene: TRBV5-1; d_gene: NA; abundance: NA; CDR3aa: CASSLAGGYTF; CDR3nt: TGCGCCAGCAGCTTGGCGGGTGGCTACACCTTC
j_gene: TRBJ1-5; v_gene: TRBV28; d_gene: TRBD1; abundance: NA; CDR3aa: CASNRGGNQPQHF; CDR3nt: TGTGCCAGCAACAGGGGCGGCAATCAGCCCCAGCATTTT
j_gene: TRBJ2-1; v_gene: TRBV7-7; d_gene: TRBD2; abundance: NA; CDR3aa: CASSQESAGSEQFF; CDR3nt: TGTGCCAGCAGCCAGGAGTCAGCGGGAAGTGAGCAGTTCTTC
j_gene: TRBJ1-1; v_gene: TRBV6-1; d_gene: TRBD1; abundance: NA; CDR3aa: CASREQQGHYTEAFF; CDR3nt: TGTGCCAGCAGGGAACAACAGGGGCATTACACTGAAGCTTTCTTT
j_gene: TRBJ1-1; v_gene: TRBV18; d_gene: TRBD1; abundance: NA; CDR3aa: CASSMDRANTEAFF; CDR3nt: TGTGCCAGCTCGATGGACAGGGCGAACACTGAAGCTTTCTTT
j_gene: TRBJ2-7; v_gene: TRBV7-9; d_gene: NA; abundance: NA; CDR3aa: CASSLWDTRSEQYF; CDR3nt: TGTGCCAGCAGCTTATGGGACACCCGTTCCGAGCAGTACTTC
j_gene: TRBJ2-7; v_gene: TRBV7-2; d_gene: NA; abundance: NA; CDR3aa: CASTLTPDTSSYEQYF; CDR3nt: TGTGCCAGCACCCTAACCCCGGACACGAGCTCCTACGAGCAGTACTTC